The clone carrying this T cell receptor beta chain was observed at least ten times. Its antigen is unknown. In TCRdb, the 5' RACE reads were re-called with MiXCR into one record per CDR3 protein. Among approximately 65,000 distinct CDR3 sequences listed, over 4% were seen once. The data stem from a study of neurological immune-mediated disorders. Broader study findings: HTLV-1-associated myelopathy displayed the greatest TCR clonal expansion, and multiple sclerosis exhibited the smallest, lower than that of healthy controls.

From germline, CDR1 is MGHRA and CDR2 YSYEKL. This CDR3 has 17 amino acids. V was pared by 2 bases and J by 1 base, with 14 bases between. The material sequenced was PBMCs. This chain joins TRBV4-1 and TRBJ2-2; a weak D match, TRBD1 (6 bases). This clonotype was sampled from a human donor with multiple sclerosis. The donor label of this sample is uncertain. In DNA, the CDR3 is TGCGCCAGCAGCCAAACCGACGGGACACTGAACACCGGGGAGCTGTTTTTT. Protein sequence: CASSQTDGTLNTGELFF.